This T cell receptor (beta chain) was obtained from a study of blood T cell repertoires in COVID-19. Study overall: PBMCs, B-cell-depleted T cells, or T cells provided the cDNA or gDNA that made up the material.

Per the study methods: Reference gene primer amplification in the assay estimated nucleated cell counts. Sequencing was performed with immunoSEQ multiplex PCR; in TCRdb, only in-frame clones are kept and a portion is missing. The DNA was the basis for D and trimming; V, J and clone size are from that table. The repertoire consists of roughly 270,000 clones, with 85% occurring once and the leading ten covering 4.5% to 5.5%. The sequencing input was peripheral blood. The sequence came from a man aged 50-59 years with active or convalescent COVID-19.

CDR3 sequence (DNA): TGTGCCATCAGTGCCGGGCGGACTTTCTCCTCAATTGGTGAGCAGTTCTTC. It encodes CAISAGRTFSSIGEQFF. The chain links TRBV10-3 to TRBJ2-1, with D possibly matching TRBD2 (5 bases). The CDR3 covers 17 residues. The germline V gene has CDR1 ENHRY and CDR2 SYGVKD. Trimming stripped 4 bases from V and 9 bases from J, with 25 bases between.